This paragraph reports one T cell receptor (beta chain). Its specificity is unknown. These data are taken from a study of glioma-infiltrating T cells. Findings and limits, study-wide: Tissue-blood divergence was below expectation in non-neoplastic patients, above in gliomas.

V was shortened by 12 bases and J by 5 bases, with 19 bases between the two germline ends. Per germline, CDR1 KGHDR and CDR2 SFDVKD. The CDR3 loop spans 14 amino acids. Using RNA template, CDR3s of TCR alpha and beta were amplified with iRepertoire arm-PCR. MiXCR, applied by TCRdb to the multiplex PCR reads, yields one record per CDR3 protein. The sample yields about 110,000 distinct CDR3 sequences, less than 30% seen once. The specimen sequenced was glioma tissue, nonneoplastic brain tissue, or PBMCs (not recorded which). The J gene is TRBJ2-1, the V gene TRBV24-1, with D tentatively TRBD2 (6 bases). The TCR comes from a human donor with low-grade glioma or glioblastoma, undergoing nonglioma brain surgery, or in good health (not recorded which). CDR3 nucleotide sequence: TGTGCCTCGACTAGTTATGGCGACAACAATGAGCAGTTCTTC. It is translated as CASTSYGDNNEQFF.